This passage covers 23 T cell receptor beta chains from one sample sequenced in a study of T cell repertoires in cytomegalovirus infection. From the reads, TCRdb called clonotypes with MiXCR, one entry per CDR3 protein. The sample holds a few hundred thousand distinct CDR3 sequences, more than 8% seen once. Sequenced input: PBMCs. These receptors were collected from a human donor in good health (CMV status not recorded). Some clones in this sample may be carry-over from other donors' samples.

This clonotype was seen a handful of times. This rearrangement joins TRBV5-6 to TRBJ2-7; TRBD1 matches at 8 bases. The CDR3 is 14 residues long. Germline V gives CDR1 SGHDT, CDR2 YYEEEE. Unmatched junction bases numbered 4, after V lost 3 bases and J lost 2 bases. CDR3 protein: CASSSDRETYEQYF. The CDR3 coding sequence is TGTGCCAGCAGCTCGGACAGGGAAACCTACGAGCAGTACTTC.

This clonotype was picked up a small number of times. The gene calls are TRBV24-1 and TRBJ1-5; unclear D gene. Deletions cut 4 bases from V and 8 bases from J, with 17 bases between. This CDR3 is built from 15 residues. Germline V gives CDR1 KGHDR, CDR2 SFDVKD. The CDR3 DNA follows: TGTGCCACCAGTGACCCCGGGCCCCAACGGGAGCCCCAGCATTTT. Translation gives CATSDPGPQREPQHF.

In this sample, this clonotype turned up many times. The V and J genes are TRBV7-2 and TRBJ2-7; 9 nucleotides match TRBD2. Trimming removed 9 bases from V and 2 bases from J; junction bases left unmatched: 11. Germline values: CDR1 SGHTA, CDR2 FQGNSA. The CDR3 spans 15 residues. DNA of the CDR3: TGTGCCAGTGGTTTAAGGCGGGAGGGAACCTACGAGCAGTACTTC. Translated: CASGLRREGTYEQYF.

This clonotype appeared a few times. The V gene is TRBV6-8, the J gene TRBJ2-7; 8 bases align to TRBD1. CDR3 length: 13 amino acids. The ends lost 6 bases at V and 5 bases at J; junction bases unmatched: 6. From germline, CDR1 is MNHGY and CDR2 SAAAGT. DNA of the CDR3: TGTGCCAGCAGGCGGGACAGGTTCCACGAGCAGTACTTC. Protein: CASRRDRFHEQYF.

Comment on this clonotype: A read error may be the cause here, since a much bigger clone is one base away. CDR3 in DNA: TGTGCCAGCAGCTTAAGCCCACTAGCGGGGGTCACAGATACGCAGTATTTT. Its protein is CASSLSPLAGVTDTQYF. The rearrangement joins TRBV7-2 to TRBJ2-3; 11 nucleotides agree with TRBD2. CDR1 is SGHTA and CDR2 is FQGNSA in the germline V gene. The ends lost 2 bases at V and 2 bases at J; junction bases unmatched: 6. This CDR3 comprises 17 residues.

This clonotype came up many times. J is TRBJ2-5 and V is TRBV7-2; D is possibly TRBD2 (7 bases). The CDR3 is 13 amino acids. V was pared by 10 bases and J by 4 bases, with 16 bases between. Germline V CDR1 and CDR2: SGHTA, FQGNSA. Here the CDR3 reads CAIRKGGGETQYF. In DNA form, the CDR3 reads TGTGCCATTCGAAAGGGAGGGGGAGAGACCCAGTACTTC.

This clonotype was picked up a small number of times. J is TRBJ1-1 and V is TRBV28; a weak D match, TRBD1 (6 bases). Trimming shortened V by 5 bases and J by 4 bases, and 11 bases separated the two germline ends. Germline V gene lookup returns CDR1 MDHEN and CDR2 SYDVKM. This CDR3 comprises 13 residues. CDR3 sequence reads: CASSRTGITEAFF. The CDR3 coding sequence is TGTGCCAGCAGTCGAACAGGGATCACTGAAGCTTTCTTT.

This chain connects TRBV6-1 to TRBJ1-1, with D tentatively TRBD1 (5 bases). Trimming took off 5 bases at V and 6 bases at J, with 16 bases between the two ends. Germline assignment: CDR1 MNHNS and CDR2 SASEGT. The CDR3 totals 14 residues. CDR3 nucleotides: TGTGCCAGCAGTTATCTAAGACAGAGGTCTGAAGCTTTCTTT. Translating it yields CASSYLRQRSEAFF.

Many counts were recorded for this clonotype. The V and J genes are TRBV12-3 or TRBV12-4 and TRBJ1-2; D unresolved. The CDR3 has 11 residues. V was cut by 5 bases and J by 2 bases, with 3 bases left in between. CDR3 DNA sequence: TGTGCCAGCAGTCCCAACTATGGCTACACCTTC. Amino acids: CASSPNYGYTF.

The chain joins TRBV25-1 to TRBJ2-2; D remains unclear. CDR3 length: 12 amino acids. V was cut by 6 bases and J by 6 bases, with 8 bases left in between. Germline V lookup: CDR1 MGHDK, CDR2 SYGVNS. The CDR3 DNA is TGTGCCAGCAGCCGTAGGCCCGGGGAGCTGTTTTTT. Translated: CASSRRPGELFF.

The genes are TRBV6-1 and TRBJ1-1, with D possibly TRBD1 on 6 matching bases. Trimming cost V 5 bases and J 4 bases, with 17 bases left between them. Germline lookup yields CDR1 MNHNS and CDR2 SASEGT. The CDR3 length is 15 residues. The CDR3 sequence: CASSRDNARGTEAFF. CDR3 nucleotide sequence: TGTGCCAGCAGTAGGGACAACGCAAGGGGCACTGAAGCTTTCTTT.

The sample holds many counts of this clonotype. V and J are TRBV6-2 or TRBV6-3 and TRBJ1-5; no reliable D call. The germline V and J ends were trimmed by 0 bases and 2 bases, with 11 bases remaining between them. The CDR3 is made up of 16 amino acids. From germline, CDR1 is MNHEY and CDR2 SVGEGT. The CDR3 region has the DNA TGTGCCAGCAGTTACTCGATCAAGCGTGGCAATCAGCCCCAGCATTTT. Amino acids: CASSYSIKRGNQPQHF.

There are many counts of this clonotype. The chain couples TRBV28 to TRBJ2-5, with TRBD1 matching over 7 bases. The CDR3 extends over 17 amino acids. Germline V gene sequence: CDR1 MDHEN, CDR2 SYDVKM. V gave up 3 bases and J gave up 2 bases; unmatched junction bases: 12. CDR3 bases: TGTGCCAGCAGTTTTAGGCGCTCTACAGGGGAACAAGAGACCCAGTACTTC. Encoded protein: CASSFRRSTGEQETQYF.

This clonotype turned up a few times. Here the CDR3 DNA reads TGTGCCAGCAGTGATTGGCAGACCAATGAGCAGTTCTTC. It yields the protein CASSDWQTNEQFF. J is TRBJ2-1 and V is TRBV25-1; D not resolved. The CDR3 is 13 residues long. The V end was cut by 3 bases, the J end by 6 bases, with 9 bases between. Germline-derived CDR1 and CDR2 are MGHDK and SYGVNS.

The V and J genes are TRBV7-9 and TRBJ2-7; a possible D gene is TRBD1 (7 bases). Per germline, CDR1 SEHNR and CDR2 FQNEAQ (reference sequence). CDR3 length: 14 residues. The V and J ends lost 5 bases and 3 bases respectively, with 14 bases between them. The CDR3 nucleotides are TGTGCCAGCAGCATCGCGGGACAGCTCTACGAGCAGTACTTC. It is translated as CASSIAGQLYEQYF.

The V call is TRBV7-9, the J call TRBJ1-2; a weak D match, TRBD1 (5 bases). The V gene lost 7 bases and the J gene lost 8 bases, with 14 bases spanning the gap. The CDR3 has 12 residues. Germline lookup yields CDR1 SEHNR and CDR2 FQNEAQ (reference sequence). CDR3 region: CASIPTVGGYTF. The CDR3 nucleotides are TGTGCCAGCATCCCGACAGTTGGAGGCTACACCTTC.

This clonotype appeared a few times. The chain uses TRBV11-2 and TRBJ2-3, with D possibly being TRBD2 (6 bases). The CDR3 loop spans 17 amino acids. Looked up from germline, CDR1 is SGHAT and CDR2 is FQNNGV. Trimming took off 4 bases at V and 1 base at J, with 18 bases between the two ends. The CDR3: CASSSVGRGIGTDTQYF. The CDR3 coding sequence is TGTGCCAGCAGCTCGGTCGGACGGGGGATCGGCACAGATACGCAGTATTTT.

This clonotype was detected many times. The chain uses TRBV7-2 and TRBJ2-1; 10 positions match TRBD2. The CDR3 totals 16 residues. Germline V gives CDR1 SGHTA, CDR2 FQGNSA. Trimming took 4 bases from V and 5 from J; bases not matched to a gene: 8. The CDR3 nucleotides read TGTGCCAGCAGCTCCGGGACTAGCGATCCCCACAATGAGCAGTTCTTC. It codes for CASSSGTSDPHNEQFF. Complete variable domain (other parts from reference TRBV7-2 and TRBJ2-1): GAGVSQSPSNKVTEKGKDVELRCDPISGHTALYWYRQSLGQGLEFLIYFQGNSAPDKSGLPSDRFSAERTGGSVSTLTIQRTQQEDSAVYLCASSSGTSDPHNEQFFGPGTRLTVL.

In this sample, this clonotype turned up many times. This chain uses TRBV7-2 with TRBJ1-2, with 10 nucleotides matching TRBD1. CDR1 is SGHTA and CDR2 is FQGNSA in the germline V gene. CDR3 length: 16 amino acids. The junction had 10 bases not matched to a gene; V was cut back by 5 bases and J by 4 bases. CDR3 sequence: CASSRGTGAVRYGYTF. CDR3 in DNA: TGTGCCAGCAGCCGCGGGACAGGGGCCGTTCGCTATGGCTACACCTTC.

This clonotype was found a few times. The DNA for the CDR3 is TGCGCCAGCAGCTTGGAGGCCCGGTCGGAGACTGAAGCTTTCTTT. This gives the protein CASSLEARSETEAFF. This sequence joins TRBV5-1 and TRBJ1-1, with no clear D. The CDR3 has 15 amino acids. The germline CDR1 and CDR2 sequences are SGHRS and YFSETQ. V lost 0 bases, J lost 5 bases, and 14 bases lay in between.

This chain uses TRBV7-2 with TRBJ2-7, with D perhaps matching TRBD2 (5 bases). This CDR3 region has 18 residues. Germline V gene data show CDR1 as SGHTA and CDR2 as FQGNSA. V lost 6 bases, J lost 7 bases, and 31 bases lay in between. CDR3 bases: TGTGCCAGCAGTTGGGCCCGAGGGCTTAGGCCCAATGGGTGGGAGCAGTACTTC. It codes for CASSWARGLRPNGWEQYF.

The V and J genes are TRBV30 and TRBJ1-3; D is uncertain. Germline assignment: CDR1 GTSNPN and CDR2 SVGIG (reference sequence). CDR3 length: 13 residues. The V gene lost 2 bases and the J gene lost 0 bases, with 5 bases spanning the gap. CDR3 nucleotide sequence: TGTGCCTGGAGTCGGACCTCTGGAAACACCATATATTTT. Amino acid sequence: CAWSRTSGNTIYF.

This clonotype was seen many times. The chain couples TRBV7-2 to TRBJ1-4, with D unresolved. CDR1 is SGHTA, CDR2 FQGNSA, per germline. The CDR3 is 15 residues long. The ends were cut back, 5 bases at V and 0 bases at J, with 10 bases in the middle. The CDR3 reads CASSLRPATNEKLFF. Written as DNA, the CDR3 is TGTGCCAGCAGCCTCCGGCCAGCAACTAATGAAAAACTGTTTTTT.